This record concerns one T cell receptor beta chain sequence. In germline, CDR1 is KGHDR, CDR2 SFDVKD. With V trimmed by 5 bases and J by 3 bases, 0 bases remained unmatched. The CDR3 extends over 14 amino acids. The sample belongs to a study of CD8 T cells in Susac syndrome. RNA in amounts of roughly 0.5 to 1 ug was reverse transcribed with random hexamers. TCRdb independently ran MiXCR on the immunoSEQ multiplex PCR reads; one entry per CDR3 protein. The sample contains about 400,000 distinct CDR3 sequences, 75% to 90% of which appear only once. The sequence was obtained from a human donor with multiple sclerosis. The sequenced sample consisted of CD8+ T cells from PBMCs. The chain recombines TRBV24-1 with TRBJ2-2, with 9 bases lining up with TRBD1. The CDR3 region has the DNA TGTGCCACCAGTGGGACAGGGGACACCGGGGAGCTGTTTTTT. The encoded protein is CATSGTGDTGELFF.